These 30 T cell receptor beta chains originate from one sample sequenced in a study of T cell responses to AZD1222 COVID-19 vaccine. Sequenced by immunoSEQ multiplex PCR; TCRdb stores in-frame clones only, minus some. This table holds 120,000 or so clones, about 94% found once. Sequences were derived from peripheral blood, sampled 28 days after the second AZD1222 dose. The receptors shown here come from an adult who received the AZD1222 COVID-19 vaccine.

This sequence joins TRBV20-1 and TRBJ2-7; 10 positions match TRBD2. This CDR3 comprises 13 residues. Per the germline V gene, CDR1 is DFQATT and CDR2 is SNEGSKA (reference sequence). The junction had 1 base not matched to a gene; V was cut back by 3 bases and J by 2 bases. The CDR3 loop reads CSASSGGTYEQYF. The DNA for the CDR3 is TGCAGTGCTAGTAGCGGGGGGACCTACGAGCAGTACTTC.

This clone was observed a single time. The V and J genes are TRBV5-1 and TRBJ2-1; possible D gene TRBD2, 6 bases. Trimming shortened V by 5 bases and J by 7 bases, and 19 bases separated the two germline ends. There are 15 residues in the CDR3. Germline V gives CDR1 SGHRS, CDR2 YFSETQ. CDR3 in amino acids: CASRSGTGERNEQFF. CDR3 bases: TGCGCCAGCAGGTCCGGGACTGGAGAGAGGAATGAGCAGTTCTTC.

The table lists this clone with a count of one. V usage is TRBV4-1 and J usage is TRBJ2-1, with no clear D. Deletions cut 3 bases from V and 6 bases from J, with 12 bases between. The CDR3 totals 14 residues. The germline gives CDR1 MGHRA, CDR2 YSYEKL. DNA of the CDR3: TGCGCCAGCAGCCATAAGGGCCCGACCAATGAGCAGTTCTTC. Protein: CASSHKGPTNEQFF.

The chain links TRBV15 to TRBJ2-2, with 7 bases matching TRBD1. V was clipped by 0 bases and J by 0 bases; unmatched bases: 1. There are 16 residues in the CDR3. Germline CDR1 LNHNV, CDR2 YYDKDF (reference sequence). This chain's CDR3 is CATSREGTANTGELFF. CDR3 DNA: TGTGCCACCAGCAGAGAGGGGACAGCGAACACCGGGGAGCTGTTTTTT.

This chain joins TRBV19 and TRBJ2-1; 9 bases match TRBD2. The CDR3 contains 14 residues. Germline V gives CDR1 LNHDA, CDR2 SQIVND (reference sequence). V lost 1 base and J lost 7; bases outside the gene matches: 2. In DNA form, the CDR3 reads TGTGCCAGTAGTATAGGCGGGAGGGATAATGAGCAGTTCTTC. The encoded protein is CASSIGGRDNEQFF.

The V and J genes are TRBV2 and TRBJ1-3; 8 bases align to TRBD1. This CDR3 is built from 17 residues. J gave up 0 bases and V 11 bases, and 15 bases lay outside the gene matches. Germline CDR1 is SNHLY and CDR2 is FYNNEI. The CDR3 protein is CAGSEGRGRISGNTIYF. DNA for the CDR3: TGTGCCGGATCAGAGGGCAGGGGGCGCATCTCTGGAAACACCATATATTTT.

The rearrangement joins TRBV15 to TRBJ2-5; a weak D match, TRBD2 (5 bases). The V gene lost 3 bases and the J gene lost 0 bases, with 11 bases spanning the gap. Germline CDR1 LNHNV, CDR2 YYDKDF (reference sequence). The CDR3 sequence is 15 residues long. CDR3 amino acids: CATSRGDGYQETQYF. The CDR3 region has the DNA TGTGCCACCAGCAGGGGAGACGGTTACCAAGAGACCCAGTACTTC.

The chain joins TRBV7-8 to TRBJ2-5; 11 bases fit TRBD2. This CDR3 comprises 16 residues. CDR1 is SGHVS and CDR2 is FQNEAQ in the germline V gene. The V and J ends lost 0 bases and 5 bases, in that order; junction bases with no gene match: 5. This CDR3 reads CASSLALAGVVETQYF. CDR3 DNA: TGTGCCAGCAGCTTAGCACTAGCGGGAGTAGTGGAGACCCAGTACTTC.

The rearrangement uses TRBV6-5 and TRBJ2-7; no clear D. The CDR3 is made up of 15 amino acids. CDR1 and CDR2 from the germline V gene are MNHEY and SVGAGI. The ends were cut back, 0 bases at V and 6 bases at J, with 15 bases in the middle. CDR3 DNA sequence: TGTGCCAGCAGTTACTCAAGTTTTCCCATCCCCGAGCAGTACTTC. As protein: CASSYSSFPIPEQYF.

This CDR3 reads CASIKDRGPSYGYTF. The CDR3 nucleotides read TGTGCCAGCATTAAGGACAGGGGTCCTTCTTATGGCTACACCTTC. This chain connects TRBV6-5 to TRBJ1-2, with TRBD1 matching 9 bases. Germline V CDR1 and CDR2: MNHEY, SVGAGI. V was pared by 7 bases and J by 5 bases, with 11 bases of the junction left unmatched. The CDR3 length is 15 residues.

V usage is TRBV27 and J usage is TRBJ2-7, with no clear D. Looked up from germline, CDR1 is MNHEY and CDR2 is SMNVEV (reference sequence). This CDR3 is built from 15 residues. The V gene lost 1 base and the J gene lost 2 bases, with 12 bases spanning the gap. The CDR3 coding sequence is TGTGCCAGCAGTTTATACCGGGTTCAAGCCTACGAGCAGTACTTC. Its translation is CASSLYRVQAYEQYF.

The rearrangement links TRBV30 to TRBJ1-1; D unresolved. V was shortened by 2 bases and J by 1 base, with 8 bases between the two germline ends. This CDR3 comprises 13 residues. The V gene's germline CDR1 is GTSNPN and CDR2 SVGIG (reference sequence). Written as DNA, the CDR3 is TGTGCCTGGAGTCTACAGCCGAACACTGAAGCTTTCTTT. As protein: CAWSLQPNTEAFF.

As to this clone: At one of its ends the junction is not consistent with the germline gene, which may arise from a read error. The rearrangement joins TRBV7-9 to TRBJ2-3; D is unclear. The CDR3 extends over 11 amino acids. Germline loops: CDR1 SEHNR, CDR2 FQNEAQ (reference sequence). CDR3 in DNA: TGTGCCAGCAGCGTAGCAGATACGCAGTATTTT. Amino acids: CASSVADTQYF.

The chain is built from TRBV28 and TRBJ1-5; no firm D call. The CDR3 consists of 14 residues. Trimming left V 4 bases short and J 8 bases short, with 15 bases between. Germline CDR1 reads MDHEN; CDR2 reads SYDVKM. The CDR3 coding sequence is TGTGCCAGCAGTTCACGACCGGGAGTTGAGCCCCAGCATTTT. This codes for CASSSRPGVEPQHF. The complete variable domain, with remaining parts taken from reference TRBV28 and TRBJ1-5, reads DVKVTQSSRYLVKRTGEKVFLECVQDMDHENMFWYRQDPGLGLRLIYFSYDVKMKEKGDIPEGYSVSREKKERFSLILESASTNQTSMYLCASSSRPGVEPQHFGDGTRLSIL.

V and J are TRBV11-2 and TRBJ1-5, with TRBD1 identical over 7 bases. The CDR3 covers 14 residues. Germline CDR1 SGHAT, CDR2 FQNNGV. V lost 3 bases, J lost 6 bases, and 5 bases stayed unmatched. The CDR3 reads CASSLGQGGQPQHF. For the CDR3, the DNA is TGTGCCAGCAGCTTGGGGCAGGGGGGTCAGCCCCAGCATTTT.

This chain connects TRBV11-2 to TRBJ1-3; TRBD1 might be the D (6 bases). This CDR3 has 15 residues. V lost 3 bases and J lost 6, with 15 bases in between. Germline V lookup: CDR1 SGHAT, CDR2 FQNNGV. The CDR3 is CASSFNYNRENTIYF. The CDR3 nucleotides read TGTGCCAGCAGCTTCAACTACAACAGGGAAAACACCATATATTTT.

The V and J genes are TRBV7-9 and TRBJ1-1, with D unclear. This CDR3 has 12 amino acids. V dropped 4 bases and J dropped 1 base, with 4 bases sitting between them. Germline CDR1 SEHNR, CDR2 FQNEAQ (reference sequence). CDR3 region: CASSWQNTEAFF. For the CDR3, the DNA is TGTGCCAGCAGCTGGCAGAACACTGAAGCTTTCTTT.

V is TRBV5-1 and J is TRBJ1-2; 9 bases align to TRBD1. The trim removed 2 bases at V and 4 bases at J, leaving 3 bases unmatched. The CDR3 is 14 residues long. Germline values: CDR1 SGHRS, CDR2 YFSETQ. The CDR3 sequence: CASSFRDRVYGYTF. For the CDR3, the DNA is TGCGCCAGCAGCTTCCGGGACAGGGTCTATGGCTACACCTTC.

The CDR3 loop reads CASSSIGQGNNEQFF. Here the CDR3 DNA reads TGTGCCAGTAGTAGTATAGGACAGGGTAACAATGAGCAGTTCTTC. V is TRBV19 and J is TRBJ2-1; 8 nucleotides line up with TRBD1. The V gene's germline CDR1 is LNHDA and CDR2 SQIVND (reference sequence). J was trimmed by 5 bases and V by 4 bases; bases with no gene match: 7. This CDR3 is 15 amino acids long.

The chain carries TRBV5-4 and TRBJ1-3, with D possibly TRBD1 on 5 matching bases. The V end was cut by 0 bases, the J end by 2 bases, with 12 bases between. The CDR3 length is 16 residues. From germline, CDR1 is SGHNT and CDR2 YYREEE (reference sequence). Here the CDR3 reads CASSLVSGGAGNTIYF. In nucleotides, the CDR3 is TGTGCCAGCAGCTTGGTTTCTGGAGGGGCTGGAAACACCATATATTTT.

The J gene is TRBJ1-1, the V gene TRBV27, with D perhaps matching TRBD1 (5 bases). The CDR3 runs 14 residues. The V end lost 3 bases, the J end lost 2 bases, and 10 bases lay between the germline ends. Germline V gene lookup returns CDR1 MNHEY and CDR2 SMNVEV (reference sequence). CDR3: CASSFGQGNTEAFF. CDR3 nucleotide sequence: TGTGCCAGCAGTTTTGGGCAGGGAAACACTGAAGCTTTCTTT.

J is TRBJ2-2 and V is TRBV9, with 11 bases fitting TRBD2. Germline CDR1 reads SGDLS; CDR2 reads YYNGEE. The CDR3 is 15 amino acids. The V and J ends lost 4 bases and 7 bases, in that order; junction bases with no gene match: 6. The CDR3 nucleotides are TGTGCCAGCAGCTCCCTAGCGGGAGGCGGCGGGGAGCTGTTTTTT. Translating gives CASSSLAGGGGELFF.

This clone was observed a handful of times. The CDR3 DNA is TGTGCCAGCAGCCCCTACAAGGGGGCCGCTGAAAAACTGTTTTTT. Its translation: CASSPYKGAAEKLFF. The chain employs TRBV3-1 (or the pseudogene TRBV3-2) and TRBJ1-4, with 7 bases matching TRBD1. V was pared by 4 bases and J by 7 bases, with 9 bases of the junction left unmatched. There are 15 residues in the CDR3. In germline, CDR1 is LGHDT, CDR2 YNNKEL (reference sequence).

The chain is built from TRBV6-5 and TRBJ1-6; D gene unclear. CDR1 and CDR2 from the germline V gene are MNHEY and SVGAGI. The CDR3 spans 14 residues. V was trimmed by 5 bases and J by 4 bases, leaving 9 bases between them. The CDR3: CASSPLVYNSPLHF. In DNA form, the CDR3 reads TGTGCCAGCAGTCCTCTGGTATATAATTCACCCCTCCACTTT.

This chain joins TRBV3-1 (or the pseudogene TRBV3-2) and TRBJ1-1; D gene uncertain. The CDR3 runs to 14 residues. Germline CDR1 LGHDT, CDR2 YNNKEL (reference sequence). V dropped 3 bases and J dropped 6 bases, with 14 bases sitting between them. This chain's CDR3 is CASSHGGEQPEAFF. The CDR3 DNA is TGTGCCAGCAGCCACGGCGGGGAACAACCTGAAGCTTTCTTT.

The V and J genes are TRBV25-1 and TRBJ1-3, with a weak D call TRBD1 (6 bases). The CDR3 is 14 residues long. Germline V CDR1 and CDR2: MGHDK, SYGVNS. V shed 5 bases and J shed 4 bases, with 12 bases lying between them. CDR3 sequence reads: CASSNQGPGNTIYF. CDR3 DNA: TGTGCCAGCAGTAACCAGGGGCCCGGAAACACCATATATTTT.

The chain joins TRBV5-5 to TRBJ2-7; 8 bases fit TRBD1. V lost 6 bases to trimming and J lost 3 bases; unmatched junction nucleotides: 2. CDR3 length equals 12 residues. CDR1 is SGHKS, CDR2 YYEKEE, per germline (reference sequence). DNA of the CDR3: TGTGCCAGCAAACAGGGGGACTACGAGCAGTACTTC. Its translation is CASKQGDYEQYF.

This chain uses TRBV5-1 with TRBJ2-5; TRBD1 matches at 7 bases. CDR1 and CDR2 from the germline V gene are SGHRS and YFSETQ. This CDR3 is 14 amino acids long. V was pared by 3 bases and J by 3 bases, with 5 bases of the junction left unmatched. CDR3 sequence (DNA): TGCGCCAGCAGCTGGACAGGTAGCAAAGAGACCCAGTACTTC. Translated, it gives CASSWTGSKETQYF.

Only one count was recorded for this clone. This chain joins TRBV4-1 and TRBJ2-7; either TRBD1 or TRBD2 may supply D (6 bases each). The CDR3 contains 16 residues. Germline V lookup: CDR1 MGHRA, CDR2 YSYEKL. The germline V and J ends were trimmed by 0 bases and 1 base, with 13 bases remaining between them. The CDR3 nucleotides are TGCGCCAGCAGCCAAGAGGGGGGCGCTTCATCCTACGAGCAGTACTTC. Encoded protein: CASSQEGGASSYEQYF.

The CDR3 DNA is TGTGCCATCAGAGGGGAGAGAAGCAATCAGCCCCAGCATTTT. Protein sequence: CAIRGERSNQPQHF. The chain recombines TRBV10-3 with TRBJ1-5; D is possibly TRBD1 (5 bases). V lost 6 bases to trimming and J lost 1 base, with 10 bases between them. Germline V CDR1 and CDR2: ENHRY, SYGVKD. The CDR3 runs 14 residues.